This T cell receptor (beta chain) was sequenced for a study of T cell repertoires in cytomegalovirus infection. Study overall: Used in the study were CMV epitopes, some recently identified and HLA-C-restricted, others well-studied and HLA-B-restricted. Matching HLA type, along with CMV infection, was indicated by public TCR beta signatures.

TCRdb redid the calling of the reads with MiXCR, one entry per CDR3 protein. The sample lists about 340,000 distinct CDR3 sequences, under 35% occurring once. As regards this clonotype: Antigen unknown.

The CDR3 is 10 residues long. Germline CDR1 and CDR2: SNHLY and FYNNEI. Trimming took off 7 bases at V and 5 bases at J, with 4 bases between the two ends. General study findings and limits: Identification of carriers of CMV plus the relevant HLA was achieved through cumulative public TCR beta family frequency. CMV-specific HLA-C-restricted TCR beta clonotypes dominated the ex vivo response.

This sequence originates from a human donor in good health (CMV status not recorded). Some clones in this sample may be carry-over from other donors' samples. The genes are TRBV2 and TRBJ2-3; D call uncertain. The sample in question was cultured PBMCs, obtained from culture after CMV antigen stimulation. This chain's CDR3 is CASIVDTQYF. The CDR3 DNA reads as TGTGCCAGCATCGTAGATACGCAGTATTTT.